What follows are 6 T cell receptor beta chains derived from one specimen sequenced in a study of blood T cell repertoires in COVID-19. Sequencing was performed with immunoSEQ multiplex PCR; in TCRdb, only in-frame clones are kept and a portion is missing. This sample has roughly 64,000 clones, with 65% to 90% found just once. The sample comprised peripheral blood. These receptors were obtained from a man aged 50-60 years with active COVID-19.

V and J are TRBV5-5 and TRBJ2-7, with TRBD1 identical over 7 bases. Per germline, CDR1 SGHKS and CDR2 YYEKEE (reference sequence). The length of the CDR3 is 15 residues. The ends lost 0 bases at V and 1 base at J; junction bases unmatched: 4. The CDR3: CASSLAGDSSYEQYF. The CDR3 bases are TGTGCCAGCAGCTTGGCAGGGGACAGTTCCTACGAGCAGTACTTC. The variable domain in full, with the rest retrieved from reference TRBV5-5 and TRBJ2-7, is DAGVTQSPTHLIKTRGQQVTLRCSPISGHKSVSWYQQVLGQGPQFIFQYYEKEERGRGNFPDRFSARQFPNYSSELNVNALLLGDSALYLCASSLAGDSSYEQYFGPGTRLTVT.

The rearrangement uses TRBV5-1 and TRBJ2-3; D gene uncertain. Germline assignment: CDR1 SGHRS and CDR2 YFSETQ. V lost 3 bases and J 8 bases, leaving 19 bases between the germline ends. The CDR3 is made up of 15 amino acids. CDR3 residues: CASSSADSRLGTQYF. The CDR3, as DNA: TGCGCCAGCAGCTCGGCGGATTCCCGCCTGGGTACGCAGTATTTT.

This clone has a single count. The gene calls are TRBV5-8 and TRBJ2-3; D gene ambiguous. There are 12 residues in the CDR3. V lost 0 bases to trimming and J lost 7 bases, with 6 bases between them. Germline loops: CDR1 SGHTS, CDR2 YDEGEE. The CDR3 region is CASSLDSNTQYF. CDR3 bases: TGTGCCAGCAGCTTGGACTCGAATACGCAGTATTTT.

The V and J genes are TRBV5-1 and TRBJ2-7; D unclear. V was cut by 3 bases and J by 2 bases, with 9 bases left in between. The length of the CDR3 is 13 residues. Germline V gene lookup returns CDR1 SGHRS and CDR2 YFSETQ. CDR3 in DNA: TGCGCCAGCAGCTCGGGTCCCACCTACGAGCAGTACTTC. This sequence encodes CASSSGPTYEQYF.

The CDR3, as DNA: TGTGCCAGCAGCCGCCGGGACAGCCCTTATGGCTACACCTTC. It is translated as CASSRRDSPYGYTF. The chain links TRBV7-2 to TRBJ1-2; 7 nucleotides line up with TRBD1. V trimming: 5 bases; J trimming: 5 bases; junction bases outside the gene matches: 8. Germline CDR1 SGHTA, CDR2 FQGNSA. The CDR3 runs to 14 residues.

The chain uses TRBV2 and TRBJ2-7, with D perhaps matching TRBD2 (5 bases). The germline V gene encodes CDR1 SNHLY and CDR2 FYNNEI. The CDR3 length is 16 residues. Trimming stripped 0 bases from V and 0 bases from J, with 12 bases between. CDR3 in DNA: TGTGCCAGCAGTGAAGCGGTTCTAGCAGGCTCCTACGAGCAGTACTTC. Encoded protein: CASSEAVLAGSYEQYF.